This T cell receptor beta chain comes out of a study of blood T cell repertoires in COVID-19 (dated by TCRdb to about 2020). Looking at the study overall: Samples from collaborators originated in the United States, Italy and Spain and spanned both the acute and convalescent phases of COVID-19. The prospective study material was composed of cDNA or gDNA derived from T cells, B-cell-depleted T cells, or PBMCs. Deeply sampled blood TCRbeta repertoires from subjects exposed to, actively infected with, or recovered from COVID-19 were included in the dataset. The repertoires were released in a freely available public database intended as a resource for research on the immune response to SARS-CoV-2. The samples were drawn from the first 160 participants of the ongoing ImmuneRACE study and from 1,254 subjects provided by 6 global collaborators. The sample metadata nearly always contained a de-identified subject ID, COVID-19 status, age in years and sex. HLA class I and class II types, where available, came from metadata supplied by the sample provider rather than from assay-based typing.

Trimming takes 5 bases off V and 8 bases off J; junction bases not matched to a gene: 13. The CDR3 runs 16 residues from the cysteine to the phenylalanine. The entry retains the CDR3 DNA only, 48 bases that are in frame from base 1. CDR1 and CDR2 were assigned from the germline V gene (reference sequence) as SGHNT and YYREEE. Whole blood was collected in K2EDTA tubes by collaborating institutions according to the institutions' own protocols. For TCRbeta analysis, collaborators shipped samples in one of three forms: frozen whole blood, isolated PBMCs, or DNA extracted from either of those sample types. Findings and caveats that apply to the study as a whole: Clinical and demographic metadata were provided uncurated, with the amount varying by source and participant.

TCRbeta CDR3 regions were amplified from genomic DNA by means of the immunoSEQ Assay, a bias-controlled multiplex PCR. The authors processed their data as follows. Within the assay, amplification of reference gene primers was used to estimate how many nucleated cells each sample contained. To quantify the absolute abundance of each unique TCRbeta CDR3 rearrangement, sequence reads were collapsed and filtered. For each sample, productive Simpson clonality was calculated as the square root of Simpson's diversity index over productive rearrangements. Imported from immuneACCESS, the table was reduced by TCRdb to in-frame sequences with V and J called. These copies leave out some clones; in studies compared against another copy, an unresolved V gene accounts for under half, and the cause of the remainder is not known. V and J calls and clone size are as listed in that table; D and trimming were resolved from the DNA. Present in this sample are under 65,000 clones, 70% to 75% of which were seen just once. The ten top clones hold approximately 14% of the sample.

In regard to this clone: Which antigen it targets is not known. Base qualities were left out, and no much larger clone turns up one base away.

Sequencing was done on a sample of peripheral blood. The receptor chain draws on TRBV5-4 and TRBJ1-4, with TRBD1 identical over 9 junction bases. This clonotype was sampled from a woman aged 65 to 85 with acute or convalescent COVID-19. For the CDR3, the sequence is CASSTKVGQGNEKLFF. The DNA sequence is TGTGCCAGCAGTACGAAAGTGGGACAGGGAAACGAAAAACTGTTTTTT.